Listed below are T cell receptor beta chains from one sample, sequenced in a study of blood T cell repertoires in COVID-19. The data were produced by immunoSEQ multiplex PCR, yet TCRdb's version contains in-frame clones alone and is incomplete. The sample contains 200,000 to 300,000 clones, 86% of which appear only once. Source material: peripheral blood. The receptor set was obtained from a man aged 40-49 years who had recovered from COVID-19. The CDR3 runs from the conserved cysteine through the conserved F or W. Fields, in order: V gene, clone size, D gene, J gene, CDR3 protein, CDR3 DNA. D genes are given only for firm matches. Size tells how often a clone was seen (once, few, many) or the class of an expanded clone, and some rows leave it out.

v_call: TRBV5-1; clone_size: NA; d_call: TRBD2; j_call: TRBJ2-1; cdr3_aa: CASLDGGRGWNEQFF; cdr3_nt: TGCGCCAGCTTGGATGGCGGGAGAGGGTGGAATGAGCAGTTCTTC
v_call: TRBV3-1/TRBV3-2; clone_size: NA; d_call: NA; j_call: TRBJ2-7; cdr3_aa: CASSPGTGGSYEQYF; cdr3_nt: TGTGCCAGCAGCCCTGGGACCGGGGGCTCCTACGAGCAGTACTTC
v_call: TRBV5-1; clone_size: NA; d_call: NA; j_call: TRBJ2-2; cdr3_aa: CASSLTGLNTGELFF; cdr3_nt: TGCGCCAGCAGCTTGACAGGTTTGAACACCGGGGAGCTGTTTTTT
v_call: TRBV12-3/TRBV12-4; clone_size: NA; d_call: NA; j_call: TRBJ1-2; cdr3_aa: CASSLIGTGYTF; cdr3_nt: TGTGCCAGCAGTTTAATCGGTACTGGCTACACCTTC
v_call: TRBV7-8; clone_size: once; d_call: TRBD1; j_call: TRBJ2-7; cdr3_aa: CASSPGTALYEQYF; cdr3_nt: TGTGCCAGCAGCCCCGGGACAGCGCTTTACGAGCAGTACTTC
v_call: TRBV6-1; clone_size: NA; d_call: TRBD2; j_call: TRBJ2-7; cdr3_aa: CASSGGIAGGVSYEQYF; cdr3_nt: TGTGCCAGCAGTGGGGGAATAGCGGGAGGGGTCTCCTACGAGCAGTACTTC
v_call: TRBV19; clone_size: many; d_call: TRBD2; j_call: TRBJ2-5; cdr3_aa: CASKEGLAGGSETQYF; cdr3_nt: TGTGCCAGTAAAGAGGGACTAGCGGGGGGATCGGAGACCCAGTACTTC
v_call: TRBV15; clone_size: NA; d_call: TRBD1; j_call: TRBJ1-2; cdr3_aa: CATSRDRGTANYGYTF; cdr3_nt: TGTGCCACCAGCAGAGATCGGGGGACAGCTAACTATGGCTACACCTTC
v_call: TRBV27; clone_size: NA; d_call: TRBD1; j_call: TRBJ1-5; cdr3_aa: CASSPRPGQGARQPQHF; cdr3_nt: TGTGCCAGCAGTCCGCGACCGGGACAGGGGGCGCGACAGCCCCAGCATTTT
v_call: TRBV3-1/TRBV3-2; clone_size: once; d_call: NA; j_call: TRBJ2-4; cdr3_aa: CASSQEALATKNIQYF; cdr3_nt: TGTGCCAGCAGCCAAGAGGCCTTAGCGACCAAAAACATTCAGTACTTC
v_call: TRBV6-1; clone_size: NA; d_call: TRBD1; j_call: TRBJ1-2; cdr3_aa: CASSEQLQGKVNYGYTF; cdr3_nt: TGTGCCAGCAGCGAACAATTACAGGGGAAAGTTAACTATGGCTACACCTTC
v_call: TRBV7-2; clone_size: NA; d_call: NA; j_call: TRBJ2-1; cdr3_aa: CASSFPAAREQFF; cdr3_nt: TGTGCCAGCAGCTTCCCTGCGGCTCGTGAGCAGTTCTTC
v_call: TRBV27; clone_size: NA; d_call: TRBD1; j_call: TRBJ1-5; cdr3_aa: CASRLTGQLTNQPQHF; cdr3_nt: TGTGCCAGCAGGTTGACGGGACAGCTAACCAATCAGCCCCAGCATTTT
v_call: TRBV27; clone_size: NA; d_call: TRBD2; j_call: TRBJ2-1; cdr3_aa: CASSSRTSGRLNEQFF; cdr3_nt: TGTGCCAGCAGTTCCCGTACTAGCGGGAGGTTGAATGAGCAGTTCTTC
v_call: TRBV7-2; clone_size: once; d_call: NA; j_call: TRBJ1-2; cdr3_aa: CASSSWDGRGSRGYTF; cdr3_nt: TGTGCCAGCAGCTCATGGGATGGCAGGGGTTCCAGGGGCTACACCTTC
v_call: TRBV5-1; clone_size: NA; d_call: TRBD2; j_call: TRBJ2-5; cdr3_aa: CASSQTSAPTETQYF; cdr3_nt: TGCGCCAGCAGCCAGACTAGCGCGCCCACAGAGACCCAGTACTTC
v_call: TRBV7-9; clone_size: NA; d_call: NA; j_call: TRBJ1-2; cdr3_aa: CASSLAGRDYGYTF; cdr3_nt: TGTGCCAGCAGCTTAGCCGGCAGGGACTATGGCTACACCTTC
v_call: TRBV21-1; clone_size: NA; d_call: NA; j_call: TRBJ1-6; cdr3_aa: CASSHPWGHSNSPLHF; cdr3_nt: TGTGCCAGCAGCCACCCCTGGGGACATAGTAATTCACCCCTCCACTTT
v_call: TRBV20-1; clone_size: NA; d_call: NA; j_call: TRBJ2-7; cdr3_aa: CSASDPFEQYF; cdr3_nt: TGCAGTGCTAGTGACCCTTTCGAGCAGTACTTC
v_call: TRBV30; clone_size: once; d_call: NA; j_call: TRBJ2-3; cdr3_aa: CAWTLGRLGTDTQYF; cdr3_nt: TGTGCCTGGACCTTGGGGCGTCTCGGCACAGATACGCAGTATTTT
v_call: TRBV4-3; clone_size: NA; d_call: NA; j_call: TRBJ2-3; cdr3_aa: CASSQGFTGTDTQYF; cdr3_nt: TGCGCCAGCAGCCAAGGGTTCACGGGCACAGATACGCAGTATTTT
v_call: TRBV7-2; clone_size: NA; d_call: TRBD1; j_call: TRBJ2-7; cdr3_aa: CASSARTGLKNYEQYF; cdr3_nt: TGTGCCAGCAGCGCCAGGACAGGGTTGAAGAACTACGAGCAGTACTTC
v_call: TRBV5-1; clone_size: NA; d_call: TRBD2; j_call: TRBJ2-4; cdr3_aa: CASSLGGGGMIDIQYF; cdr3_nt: TGCGCCAGCAGCTTGGGCGGCGGGGGAATGATAGACATTCAGTACTTC
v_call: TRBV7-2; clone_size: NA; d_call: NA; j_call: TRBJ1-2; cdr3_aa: CASSPPRRVGGGYGYTF; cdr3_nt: TGTGCCAGCAGCCCCCCCCGCAGGGTAGGGGGGGGCTATGGCTACACCTTC
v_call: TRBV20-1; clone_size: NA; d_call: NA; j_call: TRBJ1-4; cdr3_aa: CSASMRGEKLFF; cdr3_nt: TGCAGTGCTAGTATGCGGGGTGAAAAACTGTTTTTT
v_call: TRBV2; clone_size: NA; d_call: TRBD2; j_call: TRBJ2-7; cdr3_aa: CASSLAGVQSYEQYF; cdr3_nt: TGTGCCAGCAGTTTAGCGGGAGTACAAAGCTACGAGCAGTACTTC
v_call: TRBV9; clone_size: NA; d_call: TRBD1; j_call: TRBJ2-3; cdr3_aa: CASSLRQGYTDTQYF; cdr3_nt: TGTGCCAGCAGCCTGCGACAGGGTTACACAGATACGCAGTATTTT
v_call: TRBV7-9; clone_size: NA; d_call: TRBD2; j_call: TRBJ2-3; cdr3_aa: CASSFRTQGLADSTDTQYF; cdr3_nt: TGTGCCAGCAGCTTTAGGACCCAGGGACTAGCAGACAGCACAGATACGCAGTATTTT
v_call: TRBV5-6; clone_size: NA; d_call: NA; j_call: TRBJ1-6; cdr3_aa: CASRLRSVGSPLHF; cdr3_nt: TGTGCCAGCAGACTAAGAAGTGTCGGTTCACCCCTCCACTTT
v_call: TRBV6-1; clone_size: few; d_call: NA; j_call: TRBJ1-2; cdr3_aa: CASSERSGGASF; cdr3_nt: TGTGCCAGCAGTGAACGGAGCGGGGGCGCGTCCTTC
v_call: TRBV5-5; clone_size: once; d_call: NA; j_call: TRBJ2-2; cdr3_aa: CASSLATRDTGELFF; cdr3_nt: TGTGCCAGCAGCTTGGCCACCCGGGACACCGGGGAGCTGTTTTTT
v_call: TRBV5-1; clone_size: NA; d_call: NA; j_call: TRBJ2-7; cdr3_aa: CASSWGDRTGEQYF; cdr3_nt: TGCGCCAGCAGCTGGGGGGACAGAACCGGCGAGCAGTACTTC
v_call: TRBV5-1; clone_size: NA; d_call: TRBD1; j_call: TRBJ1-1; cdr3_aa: CASSLVDRGGAGAFF; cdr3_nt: TGCGCCAGCAGCTTGGTGGACAGGGGAGGGGCAGGAGCTTTCTTT
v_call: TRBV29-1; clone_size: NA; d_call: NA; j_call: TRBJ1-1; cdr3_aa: CSVEIREGAEAFF; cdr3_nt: TGCAGCGTTGAGATCCGGGAGGGGGCTGAAGCTTTCTTT
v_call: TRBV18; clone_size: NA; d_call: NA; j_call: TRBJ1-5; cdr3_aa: CASSPRQLNQPQHF; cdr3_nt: TGTGCCAGCTCACCTAGACAGCTCAATCAGCCCCAGCATTTT
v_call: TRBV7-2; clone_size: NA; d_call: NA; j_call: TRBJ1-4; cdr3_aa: CASSRTLMREKLFF; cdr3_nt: TGTGCCAGCAGCCGGACACTGATGCGGGAAAAACTGTTTTTT
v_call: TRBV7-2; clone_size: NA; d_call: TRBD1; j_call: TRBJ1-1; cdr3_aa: CASSLVGTGAGTEAFF; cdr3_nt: TGTGCCAGCAGCTTAGTCGGGACAGGGGCCGGCACTGAAGCTTTCTTT
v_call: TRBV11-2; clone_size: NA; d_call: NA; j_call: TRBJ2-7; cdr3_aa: CASSIPADPAGEQYF; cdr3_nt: TGTGCCAGCAGCATACCGGCGGATCCGGCTGGGGAGCAGTACTTC
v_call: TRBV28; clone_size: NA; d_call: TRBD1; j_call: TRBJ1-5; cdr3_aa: CASSLSGGRGQPQHF; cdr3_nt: TGTGCCAGCAGTTTATCAGGGGGCAGGGGTCAGCCCCAGCATTTT
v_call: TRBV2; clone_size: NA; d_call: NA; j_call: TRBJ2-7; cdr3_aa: CARGDPGQLVEQYF; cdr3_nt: TGTGCCAGAGGGGACCCGGGACAACTAGTCGAGCAGTACTTC
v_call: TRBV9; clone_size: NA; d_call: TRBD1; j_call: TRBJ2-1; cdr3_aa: CASSVVDRGVDEQFF; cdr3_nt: TGTGCCAGCAGCGTAGTGGACAGGGGAGTGGATGAGCAGTTCTTC
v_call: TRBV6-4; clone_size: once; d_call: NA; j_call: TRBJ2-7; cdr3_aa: CASTLLTGPLEQYF; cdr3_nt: TGTGCCAGCACCCTACTGACAGGACCCCTGGAGCAGTACTTC
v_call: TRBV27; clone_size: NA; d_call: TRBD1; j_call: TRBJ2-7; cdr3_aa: CASSLVQGAYEQYF; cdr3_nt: TGTGCCAGCAGTTTGGTCCAGGGGGCGTACGAGCAGTACTTC
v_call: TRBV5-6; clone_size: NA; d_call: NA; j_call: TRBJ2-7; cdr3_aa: CASSLVSGANYEQYF; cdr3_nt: TGTGCCAGCAGCTTGGTGTCAGGGGCTAACTACGAGCAGTACTTC
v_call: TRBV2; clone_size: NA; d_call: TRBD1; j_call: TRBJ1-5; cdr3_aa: CASSEGTGGSQPQHF; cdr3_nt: TGTGCCAGCAGTGAAGGGACAGGGGGCTCTCAGCCCCAGCATTTT
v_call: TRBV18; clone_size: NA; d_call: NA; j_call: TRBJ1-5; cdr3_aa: CASSPPSGSGQPQHF; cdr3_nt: TGTGCCAGCTCACCACCTTCAGGAAGCGGTCAGCCCCAGCATTTT
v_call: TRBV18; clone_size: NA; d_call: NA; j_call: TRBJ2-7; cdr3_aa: CASSPPGLRSYEQYF; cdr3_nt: TGTGCCAGCTCACCACCTGGACTGCGCTCCTACGAGCAGTACTTC
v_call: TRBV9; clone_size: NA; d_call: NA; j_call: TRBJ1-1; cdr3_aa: CASGRGGGKLTEAFF; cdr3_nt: TGTGCCAGCGGCAGGGGAGGGGGGAAGTTGACTGAAGCTTTCTTT
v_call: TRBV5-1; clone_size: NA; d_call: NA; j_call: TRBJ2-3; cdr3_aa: CASSLGLRTDTQYF; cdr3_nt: TGCGCCAGCAGCTTGGGTCTACGAACAGATACGCAGTATTTT
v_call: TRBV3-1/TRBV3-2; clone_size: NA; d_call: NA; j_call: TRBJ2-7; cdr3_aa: CASSQGPGMLDGEQYF; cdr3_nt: TGTGCCAGCAGCCAGGGCCCCGGGATGTTAGACGGCGAGCAGTACTTC
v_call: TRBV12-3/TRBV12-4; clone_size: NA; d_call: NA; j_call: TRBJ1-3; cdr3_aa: CASDNRGNTIYF; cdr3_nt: TGTGCCAGCGACAACCGTGGAAACACCATATATTTT
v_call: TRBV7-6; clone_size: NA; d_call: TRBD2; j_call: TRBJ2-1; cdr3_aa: CASSLGGRESYNEQFF; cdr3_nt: TGTGCCAGCAGCTTAGGCGGGAGGGAGTCCTACAATGAGCAGTTCTTC
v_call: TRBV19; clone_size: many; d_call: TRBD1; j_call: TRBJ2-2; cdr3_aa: CASRTTGGTGELFF; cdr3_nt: TGTGCCAGTAGGACTACAGGGGGCACCGGGGAGCTGTTTTTT
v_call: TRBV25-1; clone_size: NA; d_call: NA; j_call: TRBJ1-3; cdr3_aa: CASSLTASGNTIYF; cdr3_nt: TGTGCCAGCAGCCTGACTGCGTCTGGAAACACCATATATTTT
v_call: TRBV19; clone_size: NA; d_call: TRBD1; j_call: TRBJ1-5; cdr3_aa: CASSTSGTGNGQPQHF; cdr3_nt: TGTGCCAGTAGTACATCCGGGACAGGGAACGGGCAGCCCCAGCATTTT